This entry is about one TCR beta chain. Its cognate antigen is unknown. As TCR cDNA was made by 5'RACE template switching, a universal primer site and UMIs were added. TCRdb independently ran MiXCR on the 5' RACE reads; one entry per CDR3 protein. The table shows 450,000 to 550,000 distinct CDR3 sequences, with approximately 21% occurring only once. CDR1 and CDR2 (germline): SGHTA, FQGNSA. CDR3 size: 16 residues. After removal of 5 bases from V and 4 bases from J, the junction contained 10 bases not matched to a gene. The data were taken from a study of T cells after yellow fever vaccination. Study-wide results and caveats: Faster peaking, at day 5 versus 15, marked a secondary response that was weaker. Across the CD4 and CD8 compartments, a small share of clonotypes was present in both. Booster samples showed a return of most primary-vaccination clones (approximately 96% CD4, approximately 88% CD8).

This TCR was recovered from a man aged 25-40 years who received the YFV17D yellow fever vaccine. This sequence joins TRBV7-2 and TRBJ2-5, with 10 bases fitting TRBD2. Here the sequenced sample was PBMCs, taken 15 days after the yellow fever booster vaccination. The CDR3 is CASSTRGTSATETQYF. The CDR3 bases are TGTGCCAGCAGCACTCGGGGGACTAGCGCTACAGAGACCCAGTACTTC. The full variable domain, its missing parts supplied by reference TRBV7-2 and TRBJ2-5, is GAGVSQSPSNKVTEKGKDVELRCDPISGHTALYWYRQSLGQGLEFLIYFQGNSAPDKSGLPSDRFSAERTGGSVSTLTIQRTQQEDSAVYLCASSTRGTSATETQYFGPGTRLLVL.